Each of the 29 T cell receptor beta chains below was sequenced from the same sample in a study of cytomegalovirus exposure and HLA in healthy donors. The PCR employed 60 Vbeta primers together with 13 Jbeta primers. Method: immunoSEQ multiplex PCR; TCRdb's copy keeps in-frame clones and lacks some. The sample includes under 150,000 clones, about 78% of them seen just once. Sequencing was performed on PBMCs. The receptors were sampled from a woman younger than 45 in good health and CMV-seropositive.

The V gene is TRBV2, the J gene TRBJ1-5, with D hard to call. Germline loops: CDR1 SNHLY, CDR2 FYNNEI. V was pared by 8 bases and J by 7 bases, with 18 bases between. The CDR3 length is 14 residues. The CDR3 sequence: CASRERGIWQPQHF. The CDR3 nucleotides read TGTGCCAGCCGAGAACGGGGAATATGGCAGCCCCAGCATTTT.

CDR3 amino acids: CASSPPGLAGALTDTQYF. CDR3 in DNA: TGTGCCAGCTCACCTCCGGGACTAGCGGGAGCCCTCACAGATACGCAGTATTTT. The V gene is TRBV18, the J gene TRBJ2-3; TRBD2 aligns across 14 bases. CDR1 and CDR2 (germline): KGHSH, LQKENI. The CDR3 loop spans 18 amino acids. J lost 2 bases, V lost 3 bases, and 7 bases had no gene match.

CDR3 DNA: TGCGCCAGCAGCCAAGAGACTGGCAGAGGGGAGCAGTACTTC. It codes for CASSQETGRGEQYF. The chain has TRBV4-1 and TRBJ2-7; a weak D match, TRBD2 (5 bases). Trimming pared 0 bases from V and 7 bases from J, leaving 13 bases between. The CDR3 consists of 14 residues. Germline V gene lookup returns CDR1 MGHRA and CDR2 YSYEKL.

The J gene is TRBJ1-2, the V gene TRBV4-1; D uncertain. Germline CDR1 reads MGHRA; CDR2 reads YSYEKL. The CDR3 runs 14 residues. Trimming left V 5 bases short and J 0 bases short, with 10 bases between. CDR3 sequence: CASSWQRPNYGYTF. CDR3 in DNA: TGCGCCAGCAGCTGGCAGCGTCCTAACTATGGCTACACCTTC.

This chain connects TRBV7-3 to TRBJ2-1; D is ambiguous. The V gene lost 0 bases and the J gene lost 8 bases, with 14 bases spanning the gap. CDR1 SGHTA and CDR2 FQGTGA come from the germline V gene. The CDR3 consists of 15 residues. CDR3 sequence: CASSLTSGLVDEQFF. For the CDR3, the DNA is TGTGCCAGCAGCTTAACGTCAGGCCTCGTTGATGAGCAGTTCTTC.

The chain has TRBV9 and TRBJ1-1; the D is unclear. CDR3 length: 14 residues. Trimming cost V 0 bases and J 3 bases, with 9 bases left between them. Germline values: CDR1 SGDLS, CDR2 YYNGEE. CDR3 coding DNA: TGTGCCAGCAGCGTAGGAGGGTGGGACACTGAAGCTTTCTTT. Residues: CASSVGGWDTEAFF.

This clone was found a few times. CDR3 protein: CAISPSLGQGERSYTF. For the CDR3, the DNA is TGTGCCATCAGTCCAAGTCTGGGACAGGGGGAGAGGAGCTACACCTTC. This rearrangement joins TRBV10-3 to TRBJ1-2; TRBD1 matches 11 bases. The CDR3 covers 16 residues. Losses at the gene ends were 5 bases for V and 9 bases for J; bases not matched to a gene: 14. CDR1 and CDR2 from the germline V gene are ENHRY and SYGVKD.

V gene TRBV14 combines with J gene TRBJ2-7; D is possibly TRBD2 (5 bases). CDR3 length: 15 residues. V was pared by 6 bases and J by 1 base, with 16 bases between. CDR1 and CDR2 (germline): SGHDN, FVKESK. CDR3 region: CASSRPGYGSYEQYF. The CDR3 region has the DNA TGTGCCAGCAGTCGACCGGGATACGGATCCTACGAGCAGTACTTC.

CDR3 sequence reads: CASRYSDTEAFF. CDR3 sequence (DNA): TGTGCCAGCAGATATTCAGACACTGAAGCTTTCTTT. The chain couples TRBV6-1 to TRBJ1-1; no clear D gene. The V end lost 6 bases, the J end lost 3 bases, and 8 bases lay between the germline ends. The CDR3 consists of 12 residues. Germline-derived CDR1 and CDR2 are MNHNS and SASEGT.

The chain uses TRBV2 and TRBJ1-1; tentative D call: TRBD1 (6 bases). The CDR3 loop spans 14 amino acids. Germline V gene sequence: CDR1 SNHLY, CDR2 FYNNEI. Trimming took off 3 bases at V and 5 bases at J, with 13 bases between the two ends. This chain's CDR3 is CASSDYRVRTEAFF. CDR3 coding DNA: TGTGCCAGCAGTGATTACAGGGTTAGGACTGAAGCTTTCTTT.

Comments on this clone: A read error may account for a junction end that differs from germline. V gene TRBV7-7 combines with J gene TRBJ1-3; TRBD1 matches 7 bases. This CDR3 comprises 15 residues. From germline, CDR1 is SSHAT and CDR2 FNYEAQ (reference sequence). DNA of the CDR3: TGTGCTAGCAGTTACACGACAGGGCCTGGAAACACCATATATTTT. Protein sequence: CASSYTTGPGNTIYF. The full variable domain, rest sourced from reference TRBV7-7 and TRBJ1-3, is GAGVSQSPRYKVTKRGQDVTLRCDPISSHATLYWYQQALGQGPEFLTYFNYEAQPDKSGLPSDRFSAERPEGSISTLTIQRTEQRDSAMYRCASSYTTGPGNTIYFGEGSWLTVV.

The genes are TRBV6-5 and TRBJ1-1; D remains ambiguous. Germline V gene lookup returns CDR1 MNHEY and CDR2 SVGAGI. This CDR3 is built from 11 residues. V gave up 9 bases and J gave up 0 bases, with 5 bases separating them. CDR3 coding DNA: TGTGCCAGTATCGTGAACACTGAAGCTTTCTTT. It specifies CASIVNTEAFF.

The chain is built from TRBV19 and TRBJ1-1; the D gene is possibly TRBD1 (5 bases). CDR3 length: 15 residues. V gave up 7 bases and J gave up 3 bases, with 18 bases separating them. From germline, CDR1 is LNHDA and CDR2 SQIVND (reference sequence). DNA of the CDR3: TGTGCCAGTACCCCGCCTTGGGGGGGTGACACTGAAGCTTTCTTT. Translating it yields CASTPPWGGDTEAFF.

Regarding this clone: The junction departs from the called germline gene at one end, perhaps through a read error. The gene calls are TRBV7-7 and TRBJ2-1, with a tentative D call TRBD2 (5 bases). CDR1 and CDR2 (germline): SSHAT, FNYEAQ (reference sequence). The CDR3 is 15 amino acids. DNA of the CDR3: TGTGCTAGCAGCCTGGACTCAGCTACGTACAATGAGCAGTTCTTC. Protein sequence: CASSLDSATYNEQFF. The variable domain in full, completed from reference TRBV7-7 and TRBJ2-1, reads GAGVSQSPRYKVTKRGQDVTLRCDPISSHATLYWYQQALGQGPEFLTYFNYEAQPDKSGLPSDRFSAERPEGSISTLTIQRTEQRDSAMYRCASSLDSATYNEQFFGPGTRLTVL.

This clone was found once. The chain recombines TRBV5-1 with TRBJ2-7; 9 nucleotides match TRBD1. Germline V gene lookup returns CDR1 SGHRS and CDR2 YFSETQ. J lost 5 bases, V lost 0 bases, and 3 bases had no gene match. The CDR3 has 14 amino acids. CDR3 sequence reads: CASSLGTGVDEQYF. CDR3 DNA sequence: TGCGCCAGCAGCTTGGGGACAGGGGTGGACGAGCAGTACTTC.

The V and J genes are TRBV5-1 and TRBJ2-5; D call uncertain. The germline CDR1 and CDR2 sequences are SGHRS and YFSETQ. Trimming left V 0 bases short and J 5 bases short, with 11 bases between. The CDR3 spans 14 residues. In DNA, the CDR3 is TGCGCCAGCAGCTTGGGAAGTTTCGGGGAGACCCAGTACTTC. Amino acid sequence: CASSLGSFGETQYF.

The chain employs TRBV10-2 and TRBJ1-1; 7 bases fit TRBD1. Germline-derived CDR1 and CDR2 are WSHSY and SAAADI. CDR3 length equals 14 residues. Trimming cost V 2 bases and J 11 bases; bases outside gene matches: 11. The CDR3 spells CASSEPGQLLRAFF. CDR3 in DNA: TGCGCCAGCAGTGAGCCGGGACAGCTATTGCGTGCTTTCTTT.

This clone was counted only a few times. The CDR3 DNA sequence: TGTGCCAGCAGCGCACAGGGAAACACCATATATTTT. It encodes CASSAQGNTIYF. The V call is TRBV2, the J call TRBJ1-3; unclear D gene. The CDR3 is 12 residues long. Trimming took 6 bases from V and 4 from J, leaving 7 bases between them. From germline, CDR1 is SNHLY and CDR2 FYNNEI.

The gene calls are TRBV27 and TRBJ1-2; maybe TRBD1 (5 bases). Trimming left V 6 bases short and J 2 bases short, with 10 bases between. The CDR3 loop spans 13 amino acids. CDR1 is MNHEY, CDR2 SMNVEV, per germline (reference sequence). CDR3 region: CASRRGVNYGYTF. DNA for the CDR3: TGTGCCAGCAGACGGGGGGTAAACTATGGCTACACCTTC.

The CDR3 DNA follows: TGTGCCAGCAGCTTCGGGATGAACACTGAAGCTTTCTTT. Protein product: CASSFGMNTEAFF. The chain recombines TRBV7-9 with TRBJ1-1, with no clear D. Germline CDR1 is SEHNR and CDR2 is FQNEAQ (reference sequence). The CDR3 extends over 13 amino acids. V gave up 3 bases and J gave up 0 bases, with 5 bases separating them.

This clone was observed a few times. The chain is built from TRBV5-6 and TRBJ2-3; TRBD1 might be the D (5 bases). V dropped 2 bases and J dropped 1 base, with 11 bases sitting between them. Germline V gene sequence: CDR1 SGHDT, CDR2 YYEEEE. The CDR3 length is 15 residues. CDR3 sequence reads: CASSFRTSGTDTQYF. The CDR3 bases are TGTGCCAGCAGCTTTAGGACATCGGGCACAGATACGCAGTATTTT.

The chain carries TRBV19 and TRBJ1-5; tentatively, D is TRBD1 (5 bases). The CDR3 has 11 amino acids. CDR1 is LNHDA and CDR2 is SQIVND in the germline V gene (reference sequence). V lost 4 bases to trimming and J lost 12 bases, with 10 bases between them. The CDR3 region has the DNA TGTGCCAGTAGTACAGGGCTCTTCCAGCATTTT. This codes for CASSTGLFQHF.

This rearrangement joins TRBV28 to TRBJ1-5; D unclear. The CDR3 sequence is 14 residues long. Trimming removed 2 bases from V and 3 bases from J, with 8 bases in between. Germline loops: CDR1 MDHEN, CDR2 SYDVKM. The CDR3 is CASSLLGSNQPQHF. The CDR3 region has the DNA TGTGCCAGCAGTTTACTCGGTTCCAATCAGCCCCAGCATTTT.

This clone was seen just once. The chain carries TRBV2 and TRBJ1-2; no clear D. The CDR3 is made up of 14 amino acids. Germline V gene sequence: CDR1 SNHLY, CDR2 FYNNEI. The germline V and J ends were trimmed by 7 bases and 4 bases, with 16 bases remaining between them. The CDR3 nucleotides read TGTGCCAGCACCGGTCCCTCCGACTTCTATGGCTACACCTTC. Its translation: CASTGPSDFYGYTF.

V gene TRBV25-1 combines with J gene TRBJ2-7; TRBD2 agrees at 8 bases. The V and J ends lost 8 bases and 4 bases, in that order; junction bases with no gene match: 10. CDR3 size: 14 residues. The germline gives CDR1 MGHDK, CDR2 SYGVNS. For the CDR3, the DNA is TGTGCCAGCCACCTCCAAGCGGGAGTGTACGAGCAGTACTTC. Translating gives CASHLQAGVYEQYF.

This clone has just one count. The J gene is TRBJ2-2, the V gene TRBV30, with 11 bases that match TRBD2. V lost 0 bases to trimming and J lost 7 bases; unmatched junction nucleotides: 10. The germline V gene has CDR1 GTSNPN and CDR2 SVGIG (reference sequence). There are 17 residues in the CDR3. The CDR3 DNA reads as TGTGCCTGGAGTGTACGCACGTGGGGGACTAGCGGCGGGGAGCTGTTTTTT. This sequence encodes CAWSVRTWGTSGGELFF.

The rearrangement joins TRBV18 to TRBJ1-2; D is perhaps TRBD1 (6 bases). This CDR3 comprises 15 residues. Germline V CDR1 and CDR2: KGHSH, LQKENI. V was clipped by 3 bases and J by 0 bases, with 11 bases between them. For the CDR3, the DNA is TGTGCCAGCTCACCGACAGGAGCAACTAACTATGGCTACACCTTC. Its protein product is CASSPTGATNYGYTF.

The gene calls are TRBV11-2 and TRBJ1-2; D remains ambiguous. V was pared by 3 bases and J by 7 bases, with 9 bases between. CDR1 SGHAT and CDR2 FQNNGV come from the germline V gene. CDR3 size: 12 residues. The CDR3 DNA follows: TGTGCCAGCAGCTTGGGAGAAACTGGCTACACCTTC. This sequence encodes CASSLGETGYTF.

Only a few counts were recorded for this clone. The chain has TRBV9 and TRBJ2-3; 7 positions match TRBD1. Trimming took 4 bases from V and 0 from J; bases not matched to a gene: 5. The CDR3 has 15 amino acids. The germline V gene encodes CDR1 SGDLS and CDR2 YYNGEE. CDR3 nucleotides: TGTGCCAGCAGCCCTGTGGACAGGAGCACAGATACGCAGTATTTT. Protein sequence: CASSPVDRSTDTQYF.